This T cell receptor beta chain stems from a study of T cell responses to AZD1222 COVID-19 vaccine. The CDR3 has 12 amino acids. Trimming took off 7 bases at V and 3 bases at J, with 6 bases between the two ends. Germline CDR1 is SNHLY and CDR2 is FYNNEI. The study, taken as a whole, reports: Spike-specific TCR breadth and depth rose after two AZD1222 doses.

The data were produced by immunoSEQ multiplex PCR, yet TCRdb's version contains in-frame clones alone and is incomplete. Of roughly 150,000 clones listed, about 85% were seen once; the top ten hold 6.9%. Remarks on this clone: What it recognizes is unknown.

The source is an adult who had recovered from COVID-19. This material consisted of peripheral blood, taken after recovery from COVID-19. The V call is TRBV2, the J call TRBJ2-2; tentatively, D is TRBD1 (5 bases). The CDR3 DNA reads TGTGCCAGCACCAGGGACACCGGGGAGCTGTTTTTT. The encoded protein is CASTRDTGELFF.